Presented here are 20 T cell receptor beta chains from one specimen sequenced in a study of CD8 T cells in ankylosing spondylitis. Which antigens these TCRs recognize remains unknown. MiXCR was run by TCRdb on the 5' RACE reads, yielding one entry per CDR3 protein. The table lists fewer than 750,000 distinct CDR3 sequences, about 20% of them singletons, with around a fifth in the top ten. General study findings and limits: In ankylosing spondylitis blood, a motif of roughly 8 highly homologous TCR beta variants appeared characteristic.

The sample consisted of blood, either unsorted or a sorted T cell fraction (not recorded which). The origin of the receptors is a male donor with ankylosing spondylitis.

The chain couples TRBV7-9 to TRBJ2-1; D assignment may be TRBD1 or TRBD2 (6 bases each). Germline values: CDR1 SEHNR, CDR2 FQNEAQ (reference sequence). Trimming took off 6 bases at V and 1 base at J, with 16 bases between the two ends. This CDR3 has 16 residues. The CDR3, as DNA: TGTGCCAGCAGGCCTAACAGGGAGGAGTCCTACAATGAGCAGTTCTTC. This translates into CASRPNREESYNEQFF.

The table lists this clonotype with a few counts. The rearrangement uses TRBV5-1 and TRBJ2-7; TRBD1 aligns across 7 bases. The CDR3 extends over 15 amino acids. Unmatched junction bases numbered 11, after V lost 1 base and J lost 7 bases. The germline gives CDR1 SGHRS, CDR2 YFSETQ. CDR3: CASSLWVRGSEEQYF. CDR3 sequence (DNA): TGCGCCAGCAGCTTGTGGGTCAGGGGGTCGGAAGAGCAGTACTTC.

The CDR3 loop is CASSPRKGGQVYYEQYF. For the CDR3, the DNA is TGTGCCAGCAGTCCAAGAAAAGGCGGGCAGGTGTACTACGAGCAGTACTTC. The chain combines TRBV4-2 with TRBJ2-7; perhaps TRBD2 as D (5 bases). V was cut by 6 bases and J by 3 bases, with 24 bases left in between. Germline CDR1 reads LGHNA; CDR2 reads YNFKEQ. The CDR3 sequence is 17 residues long.

CDR3 residues: CASSLRPSGKWNYEQYF. The CDR3 DNA is TGTGCCAGCAGTTTACGACCTAGCGGGAAGTGGAACTACGAGCAGTACTTC. This chain links TRBV28 with TRBJ2-7; 9 nucleotides match TRBD2. Trimming removed 2 bases from V and 3 bases from J; junction bases left unmatched: 11. Per the germline V gene, CDR1 is MDHEN and CDR2 is SYDVKM. The CDR3 contains 17 residues. The variable domain in full, completed from reference TRBV28 and TRBJ2-7, reads DVKVTQSSRYLVKRTGEKVFLECVQDMDHENMFWYRQDPGLGLRLIYFSYDVKMKEKGDIPEGYSVSREKKERFSLILESASTNQTSMYLCASSLRPSGKWNYEQYFGPGTRLTVT.

This clonotype was observed at least ten times. V gene TRBV12-3 or TRBV12-4 combines with J gene TRBJ2-1, with D unresolved. The CDR3 runs 12 residues. V lost 3 bases, J lost 5 bases, and 5 bases lay in between. The CDR3 DNA follows: TGTGCCAGCAGTTTGAGGAACAATGAGCAGTTCTTC. Residues: CASSLRNNEQFF.

This chain connects TRBV15 to TRBJ2-1, with 16 bases matching TRBD2. The germline CDR1 and CDR2 sequences are LNHNV and YYDKDF (reference sequence). J lost 5 bases, V lost 2 bases, and 3 bases had no gene match. The CDR3 has 17 amino acids. CDR3 residues: CATSRFGTSGGDNEQFF. Written as DNA, the CDR3 is TGTGCCACCAGCAGATTTGGGACTAGCGGGGGGGACAATGAGCAGTTCTTC.

In this sample, this clonotype turned up a few times. The rearrangement joins TRBV4-2 to TRBJ1-1, with D unresolved. V was shortened by 1 base and J by 1 base, with 10 bases between the two germline ends. From germline, CDR1 is LGHNA and CDR2 YNFKEQ. This CDR3 region has 15 residues. As DNA, the CDR3 is TGTGCCAGCAGCCAAGCGATGGAAGGGAACACTGAAGCTTTCTTT. It yields the protein CASSQAMEGNTEAFF.

This clonotype was seen a few times. This chain connects TRBV5-1 to TRBJ1-2; TRBD1 aligns across 8 bases. The V segment lost 0 bases and the J segment 5 bases; nucleotides outside the gene matches: 6. There are 15 residues in the CDR3. Germline V lookup: CDR1 SGHRS, CDR2 YFSETQ. CDR3 residues: CASSLGQGSVYGYTF. The CDR3 region has the DNA TGCGCCAGCAGCTTGGGACAGGGGAGCGTATATGGCTACACCTTC.

The chain recombines TRBV6-5 with TRBJ1-3; TRBD1 matches 7 bases. V lost 4 bases to trimming and J lost 0 bases; unmatched junction nucleotides: 6. The length of the CDR3 is 16 residues. Germline V lookup: CDR1 MNHEY, CDR2 SVGAGI. The CDR3 sequence is CASSSGQLNSGNTIYF. In DNA, the CDR3 is TGTGCCAGCAGTTCGGGACAGCTCAACTCTGGAAACACCATATATTTT.

The gene calls are TRBV7-9 and TRBJ2-7, with 12 bases matching TRBD2. Germline V gene lookup returns CDR1 SEHNR and CDR2 FQNEAQ (reference sequence). Losses at the gene ends were 5 bases for V and 9 bases for J; bases not matched to a gene: 5. The CDR3 has 13 amino acids. This chain's CDR3 is CASSTILAGGQYF. As DNA, the CDR3 is TGTGCCAGCAGCACAATACTAGCGGGGGGGCAGTACTTC.

The J gene is TRBJ2-5, the V gene TRBV7-6; perhaps D is TRBD1 or TRBD2 (5 bases each). Germline V gene sequence: CDR1 SGHVS, CDR2 FNYEAQ. This CDR3 is 16 amino acids long. Deletions cut 2 bases from V and 3 bases from J, with 16 bases between. DNA of the CDR3: TGTGCCAGCAGCTTAACGTTAGGGGAGTGGAAAGAGACCCAGTACTTC. This gives the protein CASSLTLGEWKETQYF.

This rearrangement joins TRBV9 to TRBJ2-5, with no clear D. The CDR3 runs 13 residues. The V gene lost 0 bases and the J gene lost 5 bases, with 8 bases spanning the gap. Germline V lookup: CDR1 SGDLS, CDR2 YYNGEE. CDR3 nucleotide sequence: TGTGCCAGCAGCGTAGCCGCTAGTGAGACCCAGTACTTC. Protein product: CASSVAASETQYF.

This clonotype turned up a few times. The rearrangement joins TRBV5-6 to TRBJ1-5, with TRBD1 identical over 10 bases. The CDR3 extends over 16 amino acids. In germline, CDR1 is SGHDT, CDR2 YYEEEE. Trimming at V came to 3 bases and at J to 1 base, leaving 4 bases not matched to a gene. CDR3 DNA: TGTGCCAGCAGCTCTAGGGGACAGGGGAGCAATCAGCCCCAGCATTTT. The encoded protein is CASSSRGQGSNQPQHF.

This clonotype was seen at least ten times. The chain recombines TRBV15 with TRBJ2-2; the D is unclear. The V end was cut by 0 bases, the J end by 5 bases, with 7 bases between. This CDR3 has 14 amino acids. Per the germline V gene, CDR1 is LNHNV and CDR2 is YYDKDF (reference sequence). CDR3 in DNA: TGTGCCACCAGCAGAGATCCCAAAACCGGGGAGCTGTTTTTT. It translates to CATSRDPKTGELFF.

The J gene is TRBJ1-3, the V gene TRBV20-1; D possibly corresponds to TRBD1 (5 bases). This CDR3 contains 13 residues. V shed 3 bases and J shed 4 bases, with 10 bases lying between them. CDR1 DFQATT and CDR2 SNEGSKA come from the germline V gene (reference sequence). CDR3 region: CSASAREGNTIYF. DNA for the CDR3: TGCAGTGCTAGCGCCAGGGAGGGAAACACCATATATTTT.

V and J are TRBV2 and TRBJ2-1; 10 bases are a match to TRBD2. There are 17 residues in the CDR3. CDR1 is SNHLY and CDR2 is FYNNEI in the germline V gene. V dropped 3 bases and J dropped 6; count of bases not matched to a gene: 11. In DNA form, the CDR3 reads TGTGCCAGCAGTGAGCGGCTAGCGGGAGTATTACGCAATGAGCAGTTCTTC. It encodes CASSERLAGVLRNEQFF.

The table lists this clonotype with a few counts. The chain joins TRBV18 to TRBJ2-7; D gene ambiguous. V gave up 3 bases and J gave up 0 bases, with 12 bases separating them. The CDR3 totals 15 residues. CDR1 KGHSH and CDR2 LQKENI come from the germline V gene. The CDR3 nucleotides are TGTGCCAGCTCACCCCGGTCTATCCACTCCTACGAGCAGTACTTC. This gives the protein CASSPRSIHSYEQYF.

The CDR3 DNA follows: TGTGCCAGCAGCCGGAGCGGGGGGCTATCCTACGAGCAGTACTTC. Its translation is CASSRSGGLSYEQYF. The chain has TRBV7-9 and TRBJ2-7; 9 bases are shared with TRBD2. After removal of 5 bases from V and 1 base from J, the junction contained 6 bases not matched to a gene. In germline, CDR1 is SEHNR, CDR2 FQNEAQ (reference sequence). This CDR3 has 15 amino acids.

This clonotype has more than one count but fewer than ten. The CDR3 coding sequence is TGTGCCAGCAGTCAAACGACAGGGGGCCGCACATTATACGAGCAGTACTTC. Its translation: CASSQTTGGRTLYEQYF. This chain links TRBV6-1 with TRBJ2-7, with 10 positions matching TRBD1. The germline CDR1 and CDR2 sequences are MNHNS and SASEGT. The CDR3 sequence is 17 residues long. V shed 5 bases and J 4 bases; nucleotides not matched to a gene: 14.

This clonotype was detected a few times. The chain has TRBV3-1 and TRBJ2-1; 11 nucleotides align to TRBD2. Losses at the gene ends were 4 bases for V and 6 bases for J; bases not matched to a gene: 2. The length of the CDR3 is 14 residues. The germline V gene has CDR1 LGHDT and CDR2 YNNKEL (reference sequence). This CDR3 reads CASSPLAGGNEQFF. The CDR3 DNA reads as TGTGCCAGCAGCCCCCTAGCGGGGGGCAATGAGCAGTTCTTC.